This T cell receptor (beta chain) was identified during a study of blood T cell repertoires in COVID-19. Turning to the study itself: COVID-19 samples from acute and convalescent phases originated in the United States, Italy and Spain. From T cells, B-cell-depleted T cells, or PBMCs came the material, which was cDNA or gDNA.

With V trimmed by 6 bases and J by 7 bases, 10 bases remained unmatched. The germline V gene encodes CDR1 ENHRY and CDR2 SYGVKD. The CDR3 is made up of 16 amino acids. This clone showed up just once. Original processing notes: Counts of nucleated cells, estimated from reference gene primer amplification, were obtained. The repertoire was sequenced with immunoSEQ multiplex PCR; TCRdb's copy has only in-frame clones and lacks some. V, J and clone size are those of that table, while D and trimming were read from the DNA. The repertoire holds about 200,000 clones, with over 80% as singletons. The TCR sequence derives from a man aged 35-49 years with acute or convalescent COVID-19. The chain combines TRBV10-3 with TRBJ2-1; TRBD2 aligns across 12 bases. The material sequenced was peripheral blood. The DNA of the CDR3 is TGTGCCATCAGCGACCTCGGGACTAGCGGGTCTAATGAGCAGTTCTTC. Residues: CAISDLGTSGSNEQFF.